What follows are 13 T cell receptor beta chains derived from one specimen sequenced in a study of blood T cell repertoires in COVID-19. Clones were read by immunoSEQ multiplex PCR, and TCRdb kept only the in-frame ones, dropping some. The sample has tens of thousands of clones; over 70% are singletons. The sequencing input was peripheral blood. These receptors were collected from a human donor in a cohort sampled during active COVID-19.

This clone was seen more than once but under ten times. The chain is built from TRBV19 and TRBJ2-7; D possibly corresponds to TRBD1 (6 bases). This CDR3 comprises 15 residues. Germline assignment: CDR1 LNHDA and CDR2 SQIVND (reference sequence). Trimming shortened V by 1 base and J by 4 bases, and 14 bases separated the two germline ends. The CDR3 here is CASSIVGTSDYEQYF. The CDR3 nucleotides read TGTGCCAGTAGTATAGTCGGGACATCTGATTACGAGCAGTACTTC.

This chain connects TRBV6-5 to TRBJ1-2; TRBD1 might be the D (6 bases). V was trimmed by 6 bases and J by 4 bases, leaving 15 bases between them. This CDR3 has 14 residues. Per the germline V gene, CDR1 is MNHEY and CDR2 is SVGAGI. The CDR3 loop reads CASSEDSQFYGYTF. CDR3 nucleotides: TGTGCCAGCAGCGAGGACAGCCAGTTCTATGGCTACACCTTC.

The chain couples TRBV28 to TRBJ1-6, with a weak D call TRBD1 (5 bases). Trimming took off 2 bases at V and 7 bases at J, with 12 bases between the two ends. This CDR3 is 15 amino acids long. Germline CDR1 and CDR2: MDHEN and SYDVKM. CDR3 DNA sequence: TGTGCCAGCAGTTTAAACAGGCGCAGCAATTCACCCCTCCACTTT. Its protein product is CASSLNRRSNSPLHF.

This clone has just one count. The J gene is TRBJ1-1, the V gene TRBV23-1, with TRBD1 matching over 8 bases. TRBV23-1 is given ORF status, its function remaining uncertain. Trimming at V came to 0 bases and at J to 3 bases, leaving 9 bases not matched to a gene. This CDR3 has 17 residues. As DNA, the CDR3 is TGCGCCAGCAGTCAATCAGGGACAGGAGCTTTATACACTGAAGCTTTCTTT. It translates to CASSQSGTGALYTEAFF.

The V call is TRBV9, the J call TRBJ1-6; D is unclear. Deletions cut 0 bases from V and 9 bases from J, with 10 bases between. Germline assignment: CDR1 SGDLS and CDR2 YYNGEE. The CDR3 is 14 residues long. CDR3 protein: CASSVDFRSSPLHF. CDR3 DNA sequence: TGTGCCAGCAGCGTAGACTTCCGGTCTTCACCCCTCCACTTT.

V is TRBV25-1 and J is TRBJ1-2; 9 bases are shared with TRBD1. In germline, CDR1 is MGHDK, CDR2 SYGVNS. The CDR3 is 15 residues long. V trimming: 1 base; J trimming: 8 bases; junction bases outside the gene matches: 8. CDR3 protein: CASSESSGQGGGYTF. CDR3 in DNA: TGTGCCAGCAGTGAATCTTCGGGACAGGGAGGAGGCTACACCTTC.

The rearrangement joins TRBV30 to TRBJ1-1; no clear D. Germline loops: CDR1 GTSNPN, CDR2 SVGIG (reference sequence). This CDR3 spans 13 amino acids. V dropped 5 bases and J dropped 2 bases, with 12 bases sitting between them. CDR3 bases: TGTGCCTGGGAACCTACCCTTAACACTGAAGCTTTCTTT. Translated, it gives CAWEPTLNTEAFF. Combining the CDR3 with reference TRBV30 and TRBJ1-1 gives the whole variable domain SQTIHQWPATLVQPVGSPLSLECTVEGTSNPNLYWYRQAAGRGLQLLFYSVGIGQISSEVPQNLSASRPQDRQFILSSKKLLLSDSGFYLCAWEPTLNTEAFFGQGTRLTVV.

This clone showed up just once. Relative to the germline gene, one junction end is altered; a read error may explain this. The V call is TRBV28, the J call TRBJ1-4, with a tentative D call TRBD1 (5 bases). Germline V lookup: CDR1 MDHEN, CDR2 SYDVKM. The CDR3 is made up of 12 amino acids. CDR3 sequence: CASSSGIGAEIF. CDR3 DNA sequence: TGTGCCAGCAGTTCTGGCATAGGGGCAGAAATTTTT. Drawing the rest from reference TRBV28 and TRBJ1-4, the complete variable domain is DVKVTQSSRYLVKRTGEKVFLECVQDMDHENMFWYRQDPGLGLRLIYFSYDVKMKEKGDIPEGYSVSREKKERFSLILESASTNQTSMYLCASSSGIGAEIFGSGTQLSVL.

The chain employs TRBV28 and TRBJ1-3; possible D gene TRBD1, 6 bases. Germline V gives CDR1 MDHEN, CDR2 SYDVKM. This CDR3 region has 17 residues. The V end was cut by 2 bases, the J end by 0 bases, with 14 bases between. The CDR3 nucleotides read TGTGCCAGCAGTTTACCCCGGACAGCCTACTCTGGAAACACCATATATTTT. Its protein product is CASSLPRTAYSGNTIYF.

This sequence joins TRBV11-3 and TRBJ1-1; D gene uncertain. Germline assignment: CDR1 SGHNT and CDR2 YENEEA. Trimming removed 2 bases at V and 1 base at J, with 5 bases between. This CDR3 is 13 amino acids long. In DNA form, the CDR3 reads TGTGCCAGCAGCTTATCCGGGAACACTGAAGCTTTCTTT. This codes for CASSLSGNTEAFF.

There are a few counts of this clone. J is TRBJ1-2 and V is TRBV28; D is unresolved. Per the germline V gene, CDR1 is MDHEN and CDR2 is SYDVKM. V gave up 5 bases and J gave up 0 bases, with 16 bases separating them. The CDR3 totals 16 residues. CDR3 nucleotides: TGTGCCAGCAGTCTACCCGATGGTGTAGCTAACTATGGCTACACCTTC. Translating gives CASSLPDGVANYGYTF.

The V call is TRBV3-1 (or the pseudogene TRBV3-2), the J call TRBJ2-3; TRBD2 agrees at 8 bases. V dropped 9 bases and J dropped 8; count of bases not matched to a gene: 7. The CDR3 is made up of 12 amino acids. The germline gives CDR1 LGHDT, CDR2 YNNKEL (reference sequence). The CDR3 reads CASVGGAATQYF. CDR3 nucleotide sequence: TGTGCCAGTGTCGGGGGGGCAGCTACGCAGTATTTT.

V and J are TRBV14 and TRBJ1-2; D unresolved. The germline gives CDR1 SGHDN, CDR2 FVKESK. V lost 3 bases and J lost 3, with 17 bases in between. The CDR3 contains 16 residues. The CDR3: CASSQDGIPYDYGYTF. The CDR3 nucleotides are TGTGCCAGCAGCCAGGACGGGATACCCTACGACTATGGCTACACCTTC.